This entry lists 20 T cell receptor beta chains sequenced from one sample in a study of PD-1 blockade in mismatch repair-deficient tumors. TCRdb's copy holds only in-frame clones and misses some; the assay was immunoSEQ multiplex PCR. The sample lists around 40,000 clones; roughly 88% were seen once. The material sequenced was PBMCs, taken approximately 9 months after starting pembrolizumab. The receptors shown here come from an adult with mismatch repair-deficient cancer.

This clone was observed a handful of times. This chain connects TRBV11-2 to TRBJ2-7; TRBD1 aligns across 8 bases. The CDR3 is 14 amino acids. Germline loops: CDR1 SGHAT, CDR2 FQNNGV. Germline trimming cut 1 base from V and 5 bases from J; bases unmatched to any gene: 4. The CDR3 reads CASSLVQGANEQYF. The CDR3 coding sequence is TGTGCCAGCAGCTTAGTGCAGGGGGCCAACGAGCAGTACTTC.

The genes are TRBV2 and TRBJ1-6; no clear D. The CDR3 is 13 residues long. Trimming stripped 3 bases from V and 4 bases from J, with 4 bases between. Germline values: CDR1 SNHLY, CDR2 FYNNEI. The CDR3 here is CASSELYNSPLHF. The CDR3 nucleotides are TGTGCCAGCAGTGAGCTATATAATTCACCCCTCCACTTT.

This clone has more than one count but fewer than ten. The chain carries TRBV18 and TRBJ2-7; D might be TRBD1 (6 bases). The CDR3 contains 13 residues. V lost 2 bases and J 6 bases, leaving 11 bases between the germline ends. Germline CDR1 KGHSH, CDR2 LQKENI. The CDR3 DNA reads TGTGCCAGCTCACCATCGACAGGTATCGAGCAGTACTTC. It codes for CASSPSTGIEQYF.

The rearrangement joins TRBV7-3 to TRBJ2-5; weak D call: TRBD2 (5 bases). The CDR3 totals 15 residues. Germline V CDR1 and CDR2: SGHTA, FQGTGA. The V and J ends lost 2 bases and 1 base respectively, with 11 bases between them. This chain's CDR3 is CASSLVGSPQETQYF. The CDR3 DNA reads as TGTGCCAGCAGCTTAGTAGGGAGCCCCCAAGAGACCCAGTACTTC.

This clone has just a few counts. The chain links TRBV5-1 to TRBJ1-4; the D gene is possibly TRBD1 (5 bases). Trimming stripped 5 bases from V and 7 bases from J, with 15 bases between. CDR3 length: 14 residues. Germline V lookup: CDR1 SGHRS, CDR2 YFSETQ. DNA of the CDR3: TGCGCCAGCAGAGTCGGCTCGGGGGGTGAAAAACTGTTTTTT. This encodes CASRVGSGGEKLFF.

In this sample, this clone turned up a few times. The CDR3 DNA reads as TGTGCCAGCAGTTGGACAGGGGACACTGAAGCTTTCTTT. Amino acids: CASSWTGDTEAFF. The rearrangement joins TRBV27 to TRBJ1-1; 9 bases are a match to TRBD1. The CDR3 covers 13 residues. Losses at the gene ends were 4 bases for V and 3 bases for J; bases not matched to a gene: 0. The germline CDR1 and CDR2 sequences are MNHEY and SMNVEV (reference sequence).

This chain joins TRBV9 and TRBJ1-1, with D unresolved. The CDR3 is made up of 13 amino acids. Trimming took 0 bases from V and 0 from J, leaving 3 bases between them. CDR1 is SGDLS, CDR2 YYNGEE, per germline. The CDR3 is CASSVVMNTEAFF. The CDR3 DNA sequence: TGTGCCAGCAGCGTAGTCATGAACACTGAAGCTTTCTTT.

The chain joins TRBV6-8 to TRBJ2-1; 14 nucleotides match TRBD2. The germline V gene encodes CDR1 MNHGY and CDR2 SAAAGT. Losses at the gene ends were 7 bases for V and 8 bases for J; bases not matched to a gene: 16. CDR3 length: 18 residues. CDR3 loop: CASTPGLAGVQGVDEQFF. The CDR3 DNA sequence: TGTGCCAGCACCCCGGGACTAGCGGGAGTTCAAGGCGTCGATGAGCAGTTCTTC.

The V call is TRBV28, the J call TRBJ2-7; D not certain. The CDR3 consists of 14 residues. CDR1 MDHEN and CDR2 SYDVKM come from the germline V gene. With 3 bases removed from V and 2 bases from J, the gap between germline ends came to 11 bases. The CDR3 sequence: CASSFFDDTYEQYF. The DNA of the CDR3 is TGTGCCAGCAGTTTCTTTGACGACACCTACGAGCAGTACTTC.

The chain combines TRBV4-1 with TRBJ2-1, with 9 bases lining up with TRBD2. Unmatched junction bases numbered 2, after V lost 2 bases and J lost 0 bases. The CDR3 is 16 amino acids. Germline CDR1 MGHRA, CDR2 YSYEKL. The CDR3 bases are TGCGCCAGCAGCCAAAGCGGGGGGAGCTCCTACAATGAGCAGTTCTTC. It is translated as CASSQSGGSSYNEQFF.

The V call is TRBV11-2, the J call TRBJ1-5; 10 nucleotides line up with TRBD1. Germline CDR1 SGHAT, CDR2 FQNNGV. Germline trimming cut 5 bases from V and 1 base from J; bases unmatched to any gene: 5. The CDR3 runs to 16 residues. CDR3 in amino acids: CASSARTGGSNQPQHF. Written as DNA, the CDR3 is TGTGCCAGCAGCGCGCGGACAGGGGGGAGCAATCAGCCCCAGCATTTT.

The CDR3 bases are TGTGCCAGCAGCTTAAACGCGCTTGGCAGGGGCTTGTTCTTC. This codes for CASSLNALGRGLFF. The chain joins TRBV7-3 to TRBJ2-1; the D gene is possibly TRBD1 (6 bases). The V end lost 1 base, the J end lost 15 bases, and 19 bases lay between the germline ends. The CDR3 is 14 amino acids. In germline, CDR1 is SGHTA, CDR2 FQGTGA.

This chain links TRBV5-1 with TRBJ1-6; no clear D gene. Germline V gives CDR1 SGHRS, CDR2 YFSETQ. The V end was cut by 6 bases, the J end by 8 bases, with 18 bases between. The CDR3 loop spans 15 amino acids. The CDR3 protein is CASKETLPADSPLHF. For the CDR3, the DNA is TGCGCCAGCAAAGAGACGCTTCCAGCGGATTCACCCCTCCACTTT.

The rearrangement joins TRBV29-1 to TRBJ2-5, with 16 bases that match TRBD2. V dropped 0 bases and J dropped 5; count of bases not matched to a gene: 0. This CDR3 has 15 residues. The germline V gene encodes CDR1 SQVTM and CDR2 ANQGSEA. CDR3 DNA: TGCAGCGTTGAAGAGGGACTAGCGGGAGGGGAGACCCAGTACTTC. This translates into CSVEEGLAGGETQYF. The full variable domain, completed using reference TRBV29-1 and TRBJ2-5, is SAVISQKPSRDICQRGTSLTIQCQVDSQVTMMFWYRQQPGQSLTLIATANQGSEATYESGFVIDKFPISRPNLTFSTLTVSNMSPEDSSIYLCSVEEGLAGGETQYFGPGTRLLVL.

This chain uses TRBV6-1 with TRBJ2-5; 8 bases map to TRBD2. Judging by the DNA end, TRBJ2-7 fits better; the J call may be wrong. Germline lookup yields CDR1 MNHNS and CDR2 SASEGT. This CDR3 is built from 13 residues. The CDR3 loop is CAAGAGAPYEQYF. The CDR3 DNA is TGTGCCGCGGGAGCGGGGGCCCCCTACGAGCAGTACTTC.

The chain couples TRBV5-1 to TRBJ2-6; D is possibly TRBD1 (6 bases). Per germline, CDR1 SGHRS and CDR2 YFSETQ. The CDR3 length is 15 residues. CDR3 DNA sequence: TGCGCGACAACCTCAGGGGTCTCTGGGGCCAACGTCCTGACTTTC. Residues: CATTSGVSGANVLTF.

The rearrangement links TRBV6-1 to TRBJ2-4; 12 bases map to TRBD2. The V gene's germline CDR1 is MNHNS and CDR2 SASEGT. The V and J ends lost 2 bases and 0 bases, in that order; junction bases with no gene match: 8. The CDR3 covers 19 residues. For the CDR3, the DNA is TGTGCCAGCAGTGAACTAGCGGGAGGGGGGCTACTAGCCAAAAACATTCAGTACTTC. Protein: CASSELAGGGLLAKNIQYF.

The chain combines TRBV7-9 with TRBJ2-1; 12 nucleotides align to TRBD2. Germline CDR1 reads SEHNR; CDR2 reads FQNEAQ (reference sequence). Unmatched junction bases numbered 2, after V lost 1 base and J lost 7 bases. The length of the CDR3 is 15 residues. CDR3: CASSLVGTSGNEQFF. The CDR3 coding sequence is TGTGCCAGCAGCTTAGTCGGGACTAGCGGGAATGAGCAGTTCTTC.

This CDR3 reads CASSDRATGGIDGYTF. CDR3 nucleotides: TGTGCCAGCAGCGATCGGGCAACAGGGGGGATCGATGGCTACACCTTC. The genes are TRBV7-9 and TRBJ1-2; 8 positions match TRBD1. Germline-derived CDR1 and CDR2 are SEHNR and FQNEAQ (reference sequence). V shed 5 bases and J 6 bases; nucleotides not matched to a gene: 14. The length of the CDR3 is 16 residues.

The chain is built from TRBV30 and TRBJ1-6; 7 positions match TRBD1. The V segment lost 0 bases and the J segment 9 bases; nucleotides outside the gene matches: 5. Germline CDR1 is GTSNPN and CDR2 is SVGIG (reference sequence). The CDR3 loop spans 14 amino acids. The CDR3 loop reads CAWSVEGGTSPLHF. The CDR3 DNA is TGTGCCTGGAGTGTTGAAGGGGGCACTTCACCCCTCCACTTT.